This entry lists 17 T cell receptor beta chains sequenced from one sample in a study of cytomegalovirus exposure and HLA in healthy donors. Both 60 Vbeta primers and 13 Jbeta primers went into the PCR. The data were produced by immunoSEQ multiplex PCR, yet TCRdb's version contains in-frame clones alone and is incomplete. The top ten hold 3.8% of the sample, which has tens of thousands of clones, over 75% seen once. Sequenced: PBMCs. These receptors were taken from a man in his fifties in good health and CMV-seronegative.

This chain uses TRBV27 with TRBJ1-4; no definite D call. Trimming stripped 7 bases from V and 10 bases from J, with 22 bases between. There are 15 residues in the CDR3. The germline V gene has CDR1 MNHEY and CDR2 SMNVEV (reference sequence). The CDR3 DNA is TGTGCCAGCACCCTCGAGGGAAACGGCCATGGAAAACTGTTTTTT. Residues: CASTLEGNGHGKLFF.

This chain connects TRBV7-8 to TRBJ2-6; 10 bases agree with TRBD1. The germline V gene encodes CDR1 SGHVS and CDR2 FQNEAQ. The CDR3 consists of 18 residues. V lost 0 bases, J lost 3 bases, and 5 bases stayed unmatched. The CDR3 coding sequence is TGTGCCAGCAGCTTAGCGAAGACAGGGGGCGATGGGGCCAACGTCCTGACTTTC. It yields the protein CASSLAKTGGDGANVLTF.

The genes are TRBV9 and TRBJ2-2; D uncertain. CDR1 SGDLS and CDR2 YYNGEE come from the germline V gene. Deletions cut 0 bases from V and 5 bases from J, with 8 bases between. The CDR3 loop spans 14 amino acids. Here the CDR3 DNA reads TGTGCCAGCAGCGTAGTCCCCGCGACCGGGGAGCTGTTTTTT. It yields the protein CASSVVPATGELFF.

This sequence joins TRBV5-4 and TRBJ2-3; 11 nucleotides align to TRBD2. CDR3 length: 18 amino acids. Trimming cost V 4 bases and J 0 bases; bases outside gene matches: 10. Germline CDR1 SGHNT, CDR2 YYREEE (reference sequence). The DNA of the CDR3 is TGTGCCAGCAGCCCAACTAGCGGGAGTGCAGTAAGCACAGATACGCAGTATTTT. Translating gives CASSPTSGSAVSTDTQYF. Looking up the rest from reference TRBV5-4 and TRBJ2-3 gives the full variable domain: ETGVTQSPTHLIKTRGQQVTLRCSSQSGHNTVSWYQQALGQGPQFIFQYYREEENGRGNFPPRFSGLQFPNYSSELNVNALELDDSALYLCASSPTSGSAVSTDTQYFGPGTRLTVL.

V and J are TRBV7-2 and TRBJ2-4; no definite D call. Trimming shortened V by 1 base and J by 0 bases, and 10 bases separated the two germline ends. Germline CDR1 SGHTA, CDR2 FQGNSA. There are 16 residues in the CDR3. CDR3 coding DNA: TGTGCCAGCAGCTTAGAATCCCGAGTAGCCAAAAACATTCAGTACTTC. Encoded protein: CASSLESRVAKNIQYF.

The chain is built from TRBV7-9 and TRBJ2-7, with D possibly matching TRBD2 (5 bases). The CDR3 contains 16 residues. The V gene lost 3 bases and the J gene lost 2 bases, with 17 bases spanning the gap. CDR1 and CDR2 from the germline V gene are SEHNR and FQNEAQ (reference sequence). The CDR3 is CASSFGGSPYTYEQYF. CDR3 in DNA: TGTGCCAGCAGCTTTGGTGGGAGCCCTTATACCTACGAGCAGTACTTC.

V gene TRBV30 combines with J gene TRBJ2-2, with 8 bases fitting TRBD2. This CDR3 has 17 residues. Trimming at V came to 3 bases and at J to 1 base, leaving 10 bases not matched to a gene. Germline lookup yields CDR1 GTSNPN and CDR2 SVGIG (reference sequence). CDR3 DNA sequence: TGTGCCTGGAGACGGGGGGGAGGGTCCCTGAACACCGGGGAGCTGTTTTTT. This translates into CAWRRGGGSLNTGELFF. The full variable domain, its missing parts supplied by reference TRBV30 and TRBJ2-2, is SQTIHQWPATLVQPVGSPLSLECTVEGTSNPNLYWYRQAAGRGLQLLFYSVGIGQISSEVPQNLSASRPQDRQFILSSKKLLLSDSGFYLCAWRRGGGSLNTGELFFGEGSRLTVL.

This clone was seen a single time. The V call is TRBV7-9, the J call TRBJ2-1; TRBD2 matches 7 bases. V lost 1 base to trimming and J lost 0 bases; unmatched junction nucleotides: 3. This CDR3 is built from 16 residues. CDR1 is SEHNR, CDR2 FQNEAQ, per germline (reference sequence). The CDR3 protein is CASSLEGGSSYNEQFF. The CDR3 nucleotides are TGTGCCAGCAGCTTAGAGGGCGGGAGCTCCTACAATGAGCAGTTCTTC.

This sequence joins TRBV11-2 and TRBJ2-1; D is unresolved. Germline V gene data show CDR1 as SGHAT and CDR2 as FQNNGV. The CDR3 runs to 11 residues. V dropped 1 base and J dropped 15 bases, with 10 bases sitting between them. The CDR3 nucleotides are TGTGCCAGCAGCTTAGCCGGTTTCTTGTTCTTC. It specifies CASSLAGFLFF.

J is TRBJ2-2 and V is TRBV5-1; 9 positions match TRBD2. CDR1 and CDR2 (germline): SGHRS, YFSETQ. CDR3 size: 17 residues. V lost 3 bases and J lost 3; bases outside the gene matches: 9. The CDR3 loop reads CASSSSLAGVHTGELFF. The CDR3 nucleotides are TGCGCCAGCAGCTCTTCCTTAGCGGGAGTACACACCGGGGAGCTGTTTTTT.

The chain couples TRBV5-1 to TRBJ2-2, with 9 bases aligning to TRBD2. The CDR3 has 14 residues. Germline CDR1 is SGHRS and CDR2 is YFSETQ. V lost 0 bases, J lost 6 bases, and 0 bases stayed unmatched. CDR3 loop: CASSLGLAAGELFF. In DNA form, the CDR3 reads TGCGCCAGCAGCTTGGGACTAGCGGCCGGGGAGCTGTTTTTT.

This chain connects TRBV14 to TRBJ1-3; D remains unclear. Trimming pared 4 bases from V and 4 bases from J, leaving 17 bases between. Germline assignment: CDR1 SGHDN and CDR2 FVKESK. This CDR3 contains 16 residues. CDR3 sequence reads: CASSPNSGFTGNTIYF. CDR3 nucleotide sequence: TGTGCCAGCAGCCCAAACTCAGGATTTACCGGAAACACCATATATTTT.

The CDR3 DNA follows: TGTGCCAGCAGCCCCAGACTAGCGGGACAAGAGGAGACCCAGTACTTC. Protein product: CASSPRLAGQEETQYF. The chain uses TRBV5-4 and TRBJ2-5; 11 positions match TRBD2. Germline CDR1 reads SGHNT; CDR2 reads YYREEE (reference sequence). This CDR3 is 16 amino acids long. Trimming took 4 bases from V and 5 from J; bases not matched to a gene: 10.

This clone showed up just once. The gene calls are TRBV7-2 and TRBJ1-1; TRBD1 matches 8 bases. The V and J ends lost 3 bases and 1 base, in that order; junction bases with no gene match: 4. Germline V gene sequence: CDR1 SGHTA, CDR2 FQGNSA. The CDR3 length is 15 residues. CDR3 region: CASSFTGTGNTEAFF. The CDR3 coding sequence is TGTGCCAGCAGCTTCACCGGGACAGGGAACACTGAAGCTTTCTTT.

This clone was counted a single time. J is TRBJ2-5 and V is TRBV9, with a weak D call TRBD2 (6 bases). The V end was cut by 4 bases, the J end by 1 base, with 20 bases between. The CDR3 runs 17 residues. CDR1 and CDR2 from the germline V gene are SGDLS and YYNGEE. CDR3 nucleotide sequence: TGTGCCAGCAGCTTAGGGGACCTTAGCGGTTTCCAAGAGACCCAGTACTTC. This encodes CASSLGDLSGFQETQYF.

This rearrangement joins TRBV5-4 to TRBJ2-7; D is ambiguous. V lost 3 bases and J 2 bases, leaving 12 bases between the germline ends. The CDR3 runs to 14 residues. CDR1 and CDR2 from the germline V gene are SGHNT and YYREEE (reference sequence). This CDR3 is CASSSWAQTYEQYF. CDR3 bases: TGTGCCAGCAGCTCGTGGGCACAAACCTACGAGCAGTACTTC. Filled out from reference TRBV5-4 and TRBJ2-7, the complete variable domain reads ETGVTQSPTHLIKTRGQQVTLRCSSQSGHNTVSWYQQALGQGPQFIFQYYREEENGRGNFPPRFSGLQFPNYSSELNVNALELDDSALYLCASSSWAQTYEQYFGPGTRLTVT.

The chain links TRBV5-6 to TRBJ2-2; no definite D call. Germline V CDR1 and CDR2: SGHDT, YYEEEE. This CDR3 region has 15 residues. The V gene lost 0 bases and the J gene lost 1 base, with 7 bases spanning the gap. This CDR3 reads CASSLGPGNTGELFF. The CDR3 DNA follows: TGTGCCAGCAGCTTGGGCCCCGGGAACACCGGGGAGCTGTTTTTT.